This record looks at one T cell receptor (beta chain) sequence and its context. The antigen is undetermined. This record comes from a study of cytomegalovirus exposure and HLA in healthy donors. Findings of the study overall: Accounts indicate the classifier identified cytomegalovirus status with strong specificity and sensitivity.

This CDR3 is built from 15 residues. Germline V gives CDR1 SGHNT, CDR2 YYREEE (reference sequence). V gave up 5 bases and J gave up 2 bases; unmatched junction bases: 6. Assay: immunoSEQ multiplex PCR; the TCRdb copy retains only in-frame clones and omits some. The sample includes tens of thousands of clones, about 93% of them seen just once. The donors belonged to the 120-subject validation cohort, separate from the roughly 710-subject first cohort. This TCR was sampled from a man between 18 and 35 years old in good health and CMV-seronegative. The material sequenced was PBMCs. The V and J genes are TRBV5-4 and TRBJ2-2; 7 bases agree with TRBD1. The chain's CDR3 is CASRRQGANTGELFF. DNA for the CDR3: TGTGCCAGCAGGCGACAGGGTGCAAACACCGGGGAGCTGTTTTTT.